The next 23 T cell receptor beta chains were all read from a single sample in a study of cytomegalovirus exposure and HLA in healthy donors. 60 Vbeta and 13 Jbeta primers were used in PCR. Assay: immunoSEQ multiplex PCR; the TCRdb copy retains only in-frame clones and omits some. The sample carries about 180,000 clones, around 80% recorded once. The sequencing input was PBMCs. The receptors were sampled from a girl aged 2 to 10 in good health and CMV-seropositive.

This chain links TRBV4-1 with TRBJ1-5; D is unresolved. The germline V gene encodes CDR1 MGHRA and CDR2 YSYEKL. The length of the CDR3 is 13 residues. Trimming cost V 1 base and J 3 bases, with 4 bases left between them. The CDR3 spells CASSQAYNQPQHF. CDR3 in DNA: TGCGCCAGCAGCCAAGCCTACAATCAGCCCCAGCATTTT.

J is TRBJ1-2 and V is TRBV10-3, with D perhaps matching TRBD1 (5 bases). CDR3 length: 13 amino acids. V was trimmed by 7 bases and J by 7 bases, leaving 16 bases between them. Germline V lookup: CDR1 ENHRY, CDR2 SYGVKD. In nucleotides, the CDR3 is TGTGCCATCAACCGGCAGGGTGAACCTGGCTACACCTTC. Translation gives CAINRQGEPGYTF.

This chain joins TRBV4-1 and TRBJ2-6, with TRBD1 identical over 9 bases. Per germline, CDR1 MGHRA and CDR2 YSYEKL. The CDR3 sequence is 21 residues long. Trimming at V came to 3 bases and at J to 4 bases, leaving 19 bases not matched to a gene. CDR3 protein: CASSHRYLQRTGDSGANVLTF. Here the CDR3 DNA reads TGCGCCAGCAGCCACCGATACCTACAGCGGACAGGGGACTCCGGGGCCAACGTCCTGACTTTC.

With regard to this clone: At one boundary the junction diverges from the germline segment, which might be a read error. The V call is TRBV15, the J call TRBJ1-1; TRBD1 matches 7 bases. The CDR3 runs 14 residues. Germline V gene lookup returns CDR1 LNHNV and CDR2 YYDKDF (reference sequence). The CDR3 reads CATRKGGPSGGRLF. The CDR3 coding sequence is TGTGCCACCAGAAAGGGTGGGCCGTCAGGGGGGCGGCTCTTT.

In the case of this clone: The same CDR3 is also encoded by other DNA sequences in this sample. This chain uses TRBV6-5 with TRBJ1-1, with a weak D call TRBD1 (5 bases). Trimming stripped 2 bases from V and 8 bases from J, with 12 bases between. This CDR3 is 13 amino acids long. Per the germline V gene, CDR1 is MNHEY and CDR2 is SVGAGI. The DNA for the CDR3 is TGTGCCAGCAGTTACCCGGGGGGGAGCGAAGCTTTCTTT. Protein: CASSYPGGSEAFF.

The table lists this clone with a few counts. The genes are TRBV4-1 and TRBJ1-2, with TRBD1 identical over 7 bases. CDR1 and CDR2 (germline): MGHRA, YSYEKL. The CDR3 totals 15 residues. V gave up 6 bases and J gave up 4 bases; unmatched junction bases: 11. CDR3 DNA: TGCGCCAGCAGTCTAATACTGACAGGGATCTATGGCTACACCTTC. It codes for CASSLILTGIYGYTF.

This chain uses TRBV10-3 with TRBJ2-1, with 8 bases matching TRBD1. Per germline, CDR1 ENHRY and CDR2 SYGVKD. The CDR3 has 15 amino acids. The trim removed 4 bases at V and 4 bases at J, leaving 6 bases unmatched. CDR3 loop: CAISGVGTGYNEQFF. For the CDR3, the DNA is TGTGCCATCAGTGGGGTCGGGACAGGATACAATGAGCAGTTCTTC.

V is TRBV29-1 and J is TRBJ2-1; 9 nucleotides line up with TRBD1. The CDR3 sequence is 15 residues long. Germline CDR1 reads SQVTM; CDR2 reads ANQGSEA. V lost 0 bases, J lost 2 bases, and 2 bases stayed unmatched. The CDR3 sequence: CSVEDTGGPYNEQFF. CDR3 in DNA: TGCAGCGTTGAAGATACAGGGGGCCCCTACAATGAGCAGTTCTTC.

This sequence joins TRBV5-1 and TRBJ2-7; perhaps TRBD1 as D (6 bases). The CDR3 contains 14 residues. Germline V gene sequence: CDR1 SGHRS, CDR2 YFSETQ. V lost 4 bases, J lost 6 bases, and 17 bases lay in between. The CDR3 bases are TGCGCCAGCAGCGGGTGGGCAGGGGAACCCGAGCAGTACTTC. Its protein product is CASSGWAGEPEQYF.

The chain recombines TRBV27 with TRBJ1-2; TRBD1 matches 10 bases. The V segment lost 1 base and the J segment 8 bases; nucleotides outside the gene matches: 7. CDR3 size: 15 residues. Germline V gene lookup returns CDR1 MNHEY and CDR2 SMNVEV (reference sequence). CDR3 sequence: CASSLLGGTGEGYTF. The CDR3 nucleotides are TGTGCCAGCAGTTTATTAGGGGGGACAGGGGAAGGCTACACCTTC.

The rearrangement links TRBV9 to TRBJ1-2; maybe TRBD1 (6 bases). Trimming shortened V by 4 bases and J by 8 bases, and 21 bases separated the two germline ends. Germline lookup yields CDR1 SGDLS and CDR2 YYNGEE. This CDR3 is built from 15 residues. The CDR3 region is CASSPRQDPSGGYTF. DNA for the CDR3: TGTGCCAGCAGCCCCCGACAGGATCCCTCGGGAGGCTACACCTTC.

The chain is built from TRBV7-3 and TRBJ2-7; 11 bases map to TRBD2. In germline, CDR1 is SGHTA, CDR2 FQGTGA. The junction had 3 bases not matched to a gene; V was cut back by 5 bases and J by 0 bases. The CDR3 covers 15 residues. The CDR3 sequence: CASSQTSGGSYEQYF. The DNA of the CDR3 is TGTGCCAGCAGCCAAACTAGCGGGGGCTCCTACGAGCAGTACTTC.

The chain employs TRBV10-1 and TRBJ2-1; 12 nucleotides match TRBD2. Trimming removed 4 bases from V and 8 bases from J; junction bases left unmatched: 9. There are 16 residues in the CDR3. Germline V gene data show CDR1 as WNHNN and CDR2 as SYGVQD (reference sequence). CDR3 sequence (DNA): TGCGCCAGCAGTGGGACCCTAGCGGGGGGGTTCGATGAGCAGTTCTTC. The encoded protein is CASSGTLAGGFDEQFF.

This clone was seen only once. This rearrangement joins TRBV28 to TRBJ2-1; perhaps TRBD1 as D (6 bases). The V end was cut by 1 base, the J end by 8 bases, with 12 bases between. The CDR3 is 14 residues long. Per the germline V gene, CDR1 is MDHEN and CDR2 is SYDVKM. The CDR3 is CASSLSAGVHEQFF. CDR3 nucleotides: TGTGCCAGCAGTTTATCGGCAGGGGTTCATGAGCAGTTCTTC.

The chain has TRBV4-1 and TRBJ2-2; TRBD2 agrees at 10 bases. Germline CDR1 and CDR2: MGHRA and YSYEKL. This CDR3 region has 14 residues. Germline trimming cut 6 bases from V and 5 bases from J; bases unmatched to any gene: 3. CDR3 in amino acids: CASSRTSGTGELFF. The CDR3 nucleotides read TGCGCCAGCAGTAGGACTAGCGGAACCGGGGAGCTGTTTTTT.

This clone was observed a handful of times. The chain uses TRBV10-3 and TRBJ1-2, with D maybe TRBD1 (5 bases). The CDR3 has 12 amino acids. Per germline, CDR1 ENHRY and CDR2 SYGVKD. The ends were cut back, 8 bases at V and 1 base at J, with 8 bases in the middle. CDR3 residues: CAIWGNNYGYTF. Here the CDR3 DNA reads TGTGCCATCTGGGGCAATAACTATGGCTACACCTTC.

This chain connects TRBV7-2 to TRBJ1-2, with D possibly TRBD1 on 5 matching bases. With 1 base removed from V and 10 bases from J, the gap between germline ends came to 13 bases. The CDR3 covers 13 residues. Germline CDR1 SGHTA, CDR2 FQGNSA. The CDR3 region is CASSLERRGDYTF. Here the CDR3 DNA reads TGTGCCAGCAGCTTAGAGAGGAGGGGCGACTACACCTTC.

J is TRBJ2-1 and V is TRBV9; maybe TRBD1 (5 bases). This CDR3 has 12 residues. The V gene's germline CDR1 is SGDLS and CDR2 YYNGEE. The ends were cut back, 3 bases at V and 7 bases at J, with 8 bases in the middle. CDR3 DNA sequence: TGTGCCAGCAGCGGGGGCCTTAATGAGCAGTTCTTC. It encodes CASSGGLNEQFF. Using reference TRBV9 and TRBJ2-1 for the parts outside the CDR3, the full variable domain is DSGVTQTPKHLITATGQRVTLRCSPRSGDLSVYWYQQSLDQGLQFLIQYYNGEERAKGNILERFSAQQFPDLHSELNLSSLELGDSALYFCASSGGLNEQFFGPGTRLTVL.

The chain has TRBV4-1 and TRBJ2-5; D ambiguous. V shed 4 bases and J shed 5 bases, with 11 bases lying between them. From germline, CDR1 is MGHRA and CDR2 YSYEKL. The CDR3 spans 13 residues. The CDR3 region has the DNA TGCGCCAGCAGCCTCCTGTCTCGTGAGACCCAGTACTTC. It translates to CASSLLSRETQYF.

J is TRBJ2-1 and V is TRBV9; D may be TRBD1 (5 bases). The CDR3 has 12 amino acids. Germline values: CDR1 SGDLS, CDR2 YYNGEE. Trimming cost V 4 bases and J 8 bases, with 10 bases left between them. The CDR3 bases are TGTGCCAGCAGCTCCGAAGGGGATGAGCAGTTCTTC. This gives the protein CASSSEGDEQFF.

V usage is TRBV14 and J usage is TRBJ2-1, with 7 bases identical to TRBD1. The germline V gene encodes CDR1 SGHDN and CDR2 FVKESK. This CDR3 is 15 amino acids long. Trimming removed 10 bases from V and 0 bases from J; junction bases left unmatched: 9. CDR3 region: CATAQGISSYNEQFF. CDR3 bases: TGTGCCACCGCACAGGGGATAAGCTCCTACAATGAGCAGTTCTTC.

This clone has only one observation. The chain combines TRBV13 with TRBJ2-3, with 7 bases that match TRBD1. J gave up 4 bases and V 5 bases, and 3 bases lay outside the gene matches. The germline CDR1 and CDR2 sequences are PRHDT and FYEKMQ (reference sequence). The CDR3 covers 13 residues. CDR3: CASSPTGADTQYF. DNA for the CDR3: TGTGCCAGCAGCCCAACAGGGGCAGATACGCAGTATTTT.

This CDR3 reads CASGTLAGGRNEQFF. The CDR3 nucleotides are TGTGCTAGTGGCACGCTAGCGGGAGGGCGCAATGAGCAGTTCTTC. The chain has TRBV12-5 and TRBJ2-1; 12 positions match TRBD2. Germline loops: CDR1 LGHNT, CDR2 FRNRAP. V shed 6 bases and J 6 bases; nucleotides not matched to a gene: 6. This CDR3 is 15 amino acids long.